The clone carrying this TCR gamma chain was counted a single time. Its antigen remains unknown. Fewer than 11 formalin-fixed paraffin-embedded scrolls, each 5 µm thick, supplied each case's genomic DNA. This entry belongs to a study of intestinal T cells in coeliac disease. Using roughly 0.2 ug of biopsy DNA, TRG was amplified with LymphoTrack primers. TCRdb redid clone calling on the multiplex PCR reads using CATT. The table lists some 1,000 gamma-chain clones, approximately 51% of them singletons. Study observations and caveats: Reported leave-one-out accuracy of TRD kmer clustering was around 91%.

The V gene end was trimmed by 2 bases and the J gene end by 4 bases; junction bases not matched to a gene: 7. The CDR3 extends over 15 amino acids. Per germline, CDR1 GITISATS and CDR2 ISYDGTV (reference sequence). This chain uses TRGV9 with TRGJP1. The sequenced sample consisted of a duodenal biopsy. The sequence was collected from a human donor who served as a control with a normal duodenal biopsy, not a healthy volunteer. The DNA for the CDR3 is TGTGCCTTGTGGGAGGAGGCCGTCACTGGTTGGTTCAAGATATTT. It specifies CALWEEAVTGWFKIF.